The present TCR beta chain was sequenced within a study of blood T cell repertoires in COVID-19. Overall study: Researchers got acute and convalescent COVID-19 samples from the United States, Italy and Spain.

Per germline, CDR1 SGHTA and CDR2 FQGTGA. V shed 5 bases and J 4 bases; nucleotides not matched to a gene: 11. The length of the CDR3 is 17 residues. All enrollees were roughly 18 to 89 years old and from under 25 US areas. As processed by the authors: Estimation of nucleated cell counts was performed using reference gene primer amplification. Data came from immunoSEQ multiplex PCR; TCRdb stores just in-frame clones and leaves some out. V, J and clone size are those of that table, while D and trimming were read from the DNA. The repertoire has approximately 300,000 clones, under 95% of them found once; the top ten carry roughly 2.5%.

This chain joins TRBV7-3 and TRBJ1-2; 12 nucleotides line up with TRBD1. The TCR sequence derives from a man in his 60s who had recovered from COVID-19. Sequenced input: PBMCs or T cells enriched from blood (not recorded which). CDR3 DNA: TGTGCCAGCAGCCTAAACACCGGGACAGGGGGCCCCTATGGCTACACCTTC. Its protein is CASSLNTGTGGPYGYTF.